This entry lists 7 T cell receptor beta chains sequenced from one sample in a study of OX40 agonist ivuxolimab in advanced cancers. Profiling relied on immunoSEQ multiplex PCR, and the TCRdb table lists in-frame clones only, not all of them. This sample yields about 50,000 clones, of which approximately 92% are seen a single time; approximately 24% belongs to the top ten. Here the sequenced sample was CD4+ or CD8+ T cells sorted from blood, taken in a trial of the OX40 agonist ivuxolimab. The receptor set was obtained from an adult with an advanced solid tumor such as melanoma, head and neck, liver or kidney cancer.

This rearrangement joins TRBV7-6 to TRBJ2-3; 7 positions agree with TRBD2. Germline CDR1 is SGHVS and CDR2 is FNYEAQ. The CDR3 is made up of 15 amino acids. The J segment lost 2 bases and the V segment lost 2 bases, leaving 4 bases of the junction unmatched. DNA for the CDR3: TGTGCCAGCAGCTTACGCGGGAGCCCCACAGATACGCAGTATTTT. This translates into CASSLRGSPTDTQYF. The whole variable domain, filled in from reference TRBV7-6 and TRBJ2-3, reads GAGVSQSPRYKVTKRGQDVALRCDPISGHVSLYWYRQALGQGPEFLTYFNYEAQQDKSGLPNDRFSAERPEGSISTLTIQRTEQRDSAMYRCASSLRGSPTDTQYFGPGTRLTVL.

The gene calls are TRBV6-5 and TRBJ2-5, with TRBD2 matching 11 bases. Germline V gene sequence: CDR1 MNHEY, CDR2 SVGAGI. V lost 3 bases to trimming and J lost 1 base; unmatched junction nucleotides: 4. The CDR3 has 16 amino acids. CDR3 region: CASSYSGTSGQETQYF. In DNA, the CDR3 is TGTGCCAGCAGTTATTCCGGGACTAGCGGCCAAGAGACCCAGTACTTC.

The chain recombines TRBV5-1 with TRBJ1-4, with 9 bases aligning to TRBD1. Losses at the gene ends were 0 bases for V and 6 bases for J; bases not matched to a gene: 15. The germline V gene encodes CDR1 SGHRS and CDR2 YFSETQ. CDR3 length equals 19 residues. CDR3 amino acids: CASSLELLSRDREDEKLFF. DNA for the CDR3: TGCGCCAGCAGCTTGGAACTTTTGTCGAGGGACAGGGAGGATGAAAAACTGTTTTTT.

The chain carries TRBV7-9 and TRBJ2-7, with TRBD2 matching 7 bases. V lost 5 bases to trimming and J lost 4 bases; unmatched junction nucleotides: 14. This CDR3 is built from 16 residues. Germline loops: CDR1 SEHNR, CDR2 FQNEAQ (reference sequence). The CDR3 sequence: CASSVHEGLAAYEQYF. In DNA form, the CDR3 reads TGTGCCAGCAGCGTGCACGAGGGGCTAGCGGCTTACGAGCAGTACTTC.

The rearrangement uses TRBV7-9 and TRBJ2-1; perhaps D is TRBD1 or TRBD2 (5 bases each). V lost 1 base, J lost 2 bases, and 9 bases lay in between. Germline values: CDR1 SEHNR, CDR2 FQNEAQ (reference sequence). The CDR3 contains 15 residues. CDR3 nucleotide sequence: TGTGCCAGCAGCTTAGGGGACGGCACCTACAATGAGCAGTTCTTC. Its translation: CASSLGDGTYNEQFF.

V gene TRBV7-8 combines with J gene TRBJ2-2, with D possibly being TRBD2 (5 bases). CDR3 length: 13 residues. The V end lost 9 bases, the J end lost 3 bases, and 11 bases lay between the germline ends. Germline V gives CDR1 SGHVS, CDR2 FQNEAQ. The CDR3 DNA sequence: TGTGCCAGTCCGGCGAGGGACACCGGGGAGCTGTTTTTT. Encoded protein: CASPARDTGELFF.

The genes are TRBV6-5 and TRBJ2-1; tentatively, D is TRBD2 (6 bases). Germline V CDR1 and CDR2: MNHEY, SVGAGI. The CDR3 has 14 amino acids. The V end was cut by 7 bases, the J end by 1 base, with 11 bases between. The CDR3 sequence is CASTGGTSYNEQFF. The CDR3 DNA reads TGTGCCAGCACCGGGGGTACTTCCTACAATGAGCAGTTCTTC.